In this sample, the clone carrying this TCR beta chain turned up many times. This sample was taken from a study of T cell responses to AZD1222 COVID-19 vaccine. This CDR3 spans 11 amino acids. The V end lost 4 bases, the J end lost 7 bases, and 4 bases lay between the germline ends. Germline V gene data show CDR1 as MNHEY and CDR2 as SVGAGI. The data were produced by immunoSEQ multiplex PCR, yet TCRdb's version contains in-frame clones alone and is incomplete. The sample includes around 100,000 clones, around nine tenths of them seen just once. The sample consisted of peripheral blood, taken on day 0 of AZD1222 vaccination. The receptor's source is an adult in good health. This chain connects TRBV6-5 to TRBJ2-2, with no clear D. CDR3 in amino acids: CASSSGGELFF. The CDR3 region has the DNA TGTGCCAGCAGTTCTGGCGGGGAGCTGTTTTTT.